This T cell receptor beta chain was identified in a study of blood T cell repertoires in COVID-19. Study summary: T cells, B-cell-depleted T cells, or PBMCs supplied cDNA or gDNA.

The germline CDR1 and CDR2 sequences are SGHAT and FQNNGV. V was trimmed by 1 base and J by 2 bases, leaving 11 bases between them. The CDR3 spans 15 residues. In the source study's methods: How many nucleated cells were present was estimated from reference gene primer amplification. This table comes from immunoSEQ multiplex PCR, and its TCRdb copy is limited to in-frame clones, with some not included. V and J calls and clone size are copied from that table; D and trimming were computed from the DNA. Of about 400,000 clones in the sample, about 90% were seen once. The participants were between roughly 18 and 89 years old and came from 20 to 30 US areas. What the recovered Cohort 3 donors had was two negative PCRs, clearance, or symptom resolution.

Sequenced sample: PBMCs or T cells enriched from blood (not recorded which). This sequence joins TRBV11-2 and TRBJ1-2; D is possibly TRBD1 (6 bases). This clonotype was obtained from a woman in her 30s who had recovered from COVID-19. This CDR3 is CASSLVTGQNYGYTF. The CDR3 DNA follows: TGTGCCAGCAGCTTAGTCACCGGACAGAACTATGGCTACACCTTC. Full variable domain (outside the CDR3, taken from reference TRBV11-2 and TRBJ1-2): EAGVAQSPRYKIIEKRQSVAFWCNPISGHATLYWYQQILGQGPKLLIQFQNNGVVDDSQLPKDRFSAERLKGVDSTLKIQPAKLEDSAVYLCASSLVTGQNYGYTFGSGTRLTVV.